The source of this T cell receptor beta chain is a study of T cell responses to AZD1222 COVID-19 vaccine. Study-level points and caveats: Baseline seropositivity occurred in only six AZD1222 recipients. Reportedly, close to half of spike-specific TCRs are directed against unmutated variant regions. Spike-spanning, vaccine-associated CD4 TCRs were dominant at 160-218 and 743-854.

The germline gives CDR1 KGHSH, CDR2 LQKENI. The CDR3 sequence is 19 residues long. The V end lost 2 bases, the J end lost 0 bases, and 22 bases lay between the germline ends. This clone was detected once. Its antigen is not identified. TCRdb's copy holds only in-frame clones and misses some; the assay was immunoSEQ multiplex PCR. The sample lists more than 70,000 clones, around 90% occurring once. This specimen consisted of peripheral blood, obtained 28 days after the second AZD1222 dose. The V gene is TRBV18, the J gene TRBJ1-1; a possible D gene is TRBD1 (5 bases). This TCR derives from an adult who received the AZD1222 COVID-19 vaccine. The CDR3 loop reads CASSPFINRGTNMNTEAFF. The CDR3 DNA reads as TGTGCCAGCTCACCATTTATTAATCGAGGGACCAACATGAACACTGAAGCTTTCTTT.